This T cell receptor beta chain stems from a study of blood T cell repertoires in COVID-19. This clone was detected only once. Measured with immunoSEQ multiplex PCR; TCRdb has only the in-frame clones, and not every one. This sample has roughly 150,000 clones, with approximately 90% found just once. The sample comprised peripheral blood. The receptor was derived from a woman in her 70s with acute or convalescent COVID-19.

The DNA of the CDR3 is TGCAGCGTTTCCGGGACAGTCAAAAACATTCAGTACTTC. It specifies CSVSGTVKNIQYF. The chain carries TRBV29-1 and TRBJ2-4; 7 bases are shared with TRBD1. J was trimmed by 3 bases and V by 5 bases; bases with no gene match: 4. CDR3 length equals 13 residues. The germline CDR1 and CDR2 sequences are SQVTM and ANQGSEA.